This TCR beta chain comes out of a study of cytomegalovirus exposure and HLA in healthy donors. Study observations and caveats: Later work found most CMV-associated TCR beta chains apparently HLA-restricted. Being productive about 90% or about 30% of the time was typical of most TCR beta V segments in an earlier analysis. Some public TCRs appeared in many individuals, while most sequences were rare.

The PCR was carried out with 60 Vbeta primers and 13 Jbeta primers. TCRdb keeps only in-frame clones here, not all; method: immunoSEQ multiplex PCR. The sample holds some 150,000 clones, around 77% seen once. Germline CDR1 and CDR2: SGHNT and YYREEE (reference sequence). This CDR3 comprises 14 residues. To note about this clone: As yet, its antigen is unknown.

This sequence joins TRBV5-4 and TRBJ2-5; 7 positions match TRBD1. The J call is uncertain, as TRBJ2-7 better fits the DNA end. This TCR came from a woman in her forties or fifties in good health and CMV-seronegative. Material: PBMCs. The CDR3 region has the DNA TGTGCCAGCAGCTTGCCAGGGGGATTCTACGAGCAGTACTTC. It specifies CASSLPGGFYEQYF.